Described below is a single T cell receptor (beta chain) sequence and its context. Its specificity is not known. These data belong to a study of T cells in localized non-small cell lung cancer. The study, taken as a whole, reports: It remains possible that heterogeneity exists, since only one tumor region was sequenced. With higher T cell density in blood came longer overall survival. Detection in adjacent lung was observed for a median roughly 57 of the top 100 tumor clones.

Data came from immunoSEQ multiplex PCR; TCRdb stores just in-frame clones and leaves some out. This table has roughly 13,000 clones, roughly nine tenths appearing once. CDR1 is WNHNN, CDR2 SYGVQD, per germline (reference sequence). The CDR3 is 14 residues long. V dropped 8 bases and J dropped 6; count of bases not matched to a gene: 8. V usage is TRBV10-1 and J usage is TRBJ1-1, with TRBD1 matching over 11 bases. The TCR comes from a man aged 40-75 years with stage III lung adenocarcinoma. The starting material was peripheral blood mononuclear cells, obtained before any cancer treatment. CDR3 protein: CASGRDRGSPEAFF. The CDR3 region has the DNA TGCGCCAGCGGCCGGGACAGGGGGAGTCCTGAAGCTTTCTTT.